This TCR beta chain was sequenced for a study of cytomegalovirus exposure and HLA in healthy donors. In the study overall: An earlier analysis identified 120 million or so unique TCR beta sequences in 150 million to 200 million T cells.

Primers: 60 Vbeta forward and 13 Jbeta reverse. Sequencing was performed with immunoSEQ multiplex PCR; in TCRdb, only in-frame clones are kept and a portion is missing. Its table lists approximately 58,000 clones. Germline V gene data show CDR1 as SGHRS and CDR2 as YFSETQ. This CDR3 is built from 17 residues. The V end lost 1 base, the J end lost 0 bases, and 11 bases lay between the germline ends. V usage is TRBV5-1 and J usage is TRBJ2-6, with no clear D. The origin of this receptor is a woman in her fifties or sixties in good health and CMV-seropositive. The material sequenced was PBMCs. Here the CDR3 reads CASSLWAGGSGANVLTF. In DNA form, the CDR3 reads TGCGCCAGCAGCTTGTGGGCAGGTGGCTCTGGGGCCAACGTCCTGACTTTC. Using reference TRBV5-1 and TRBJ2-6 for the parts outside the CDR3, the full variable domain is KAGVTQTPRYLIKTRGQQVTLSCSPISGHRSVSWYQQTPGQGLQFLFEYFSETQRNKGNFPGRFSGRQFSNSRSEMNVSTLELGDSALYLCASSLWAGGSGANVLTFGAGSRLTVL.